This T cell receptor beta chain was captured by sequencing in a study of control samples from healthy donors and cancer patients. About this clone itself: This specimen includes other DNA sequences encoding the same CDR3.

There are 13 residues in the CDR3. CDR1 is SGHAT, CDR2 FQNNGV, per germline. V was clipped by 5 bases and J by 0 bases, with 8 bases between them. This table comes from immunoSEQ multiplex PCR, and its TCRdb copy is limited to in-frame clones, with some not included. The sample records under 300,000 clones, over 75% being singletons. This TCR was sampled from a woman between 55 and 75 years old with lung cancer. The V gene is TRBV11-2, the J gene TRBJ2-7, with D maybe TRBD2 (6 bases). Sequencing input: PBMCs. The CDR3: CASSPGSSYEQYF. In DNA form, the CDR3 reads TGTGCCAGCAGCCCCGGGAGCTCCTACGAGCAGTACTTC. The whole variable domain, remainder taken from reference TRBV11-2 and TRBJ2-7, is EAGVAQSPRYKIIEKRQSVAFWCNPISGHATLYWYQQILGQGPKLLIQFQNNGVVDDSQLPKDRFSAERLKGVDSTLKIQPAKLEDSAVYLCASSPGSSYEQYFGPGTRLTVT.